The rows below give T cell receptor beta chains drawn from one sample of a study of T cell repertoires in cytomegalovirus infection. No antigen is known for these receptors. Each CDR3 protein is one row after TCRdb ran MiXCR on the reads. The sample comprises roughly 700,000 distinct CDR3 sequences, around 30% of which are singletons, and 15% to 20% rests with the top ten. Material: cultured PBMCs, obtained from culture after CMV antigen stimulation. These receptors all come from a human donor in good health (CMV status not recorded). Some clones in this sample may be carry-over from other donors' samples. Each CDR3 is given with its conserved first and last residue. The D gene is left open where the match is weak. Size is stated for part of the rows, as once, few or many counts, or as a class when the clone is expanded.

TGCGCCAGCAGCCAAGATAGTCGGGGGTCCTCCCCCTACGAGCAGTACTTC | CASSQDSRGSSPYEQYF | few | TRBJ2-7 | NA | TRBV4-1
TGTGCCAGCAGCCCCTACCCCCGAACTGCAACTAATGAAAAACTGTTTTTT | CASSPYPRTATNEKLFF | few | TRBJ1-4 | NA | TRBV7-6
TGTGCCAGCAGAGCCCCGGAAGCGGGGGGACCCTACAATGAGCAGTTCTTC | CASRAPEAGGPYNEQFF | NA | TRBJ2-1 | TRBD2 | TRBV2
TGTGCCAGCAGCCCGACCTTCAACAGTCACTATAATTCACCCCTCCACTTT | CASSPTFNSHYNSPLHF | NA | TRBJ1-6 | NA | TRBV11-2
TGCGCCAGCAGCCAAATCATTGTGGGGGACTACGAGCAGTACTTC | CASSQIIVGDYEQYF | NA | TRBJ2-7 | NA | TRBV4-3
TGTGCCAGCAGTTCCGTTAGGGGTGGAACAGGGTGGGAGCCCCAGCATTTT | CASSSVRGGTGWEPQHF | NA | TRBJ1-5 | NA | TRBV28
TGTGCCAGCAGTCCAAGCGGTCTTTCCTACGAGCAGTACTTC | CASSPSGLSYEQYF | few | TRBJ2-7 | NA | TRBV6-5
TGCGCCAGCAGCCGATCGACCGTGGCTGAAGCTTTCTTT | CASSRSTVAEAFF | NA | TRBJ1-1 | NA | TRBV4-1
TGCGCCAGCAGCCAACCGGATCGCGGTGAGCAGTTCTTC | CASSQPDRGEQFF | NA | TRBJ2-1 | NA | TRBV4-1
TGTGCCAGCAGCGTAGACAGCCTCTCTGGAAACACCATATATTTT | CASSVDSLSGNTIYF | NA | TRBJ1-3 | NA | TRBV9
TGTGCCAGCAGGACTAGCGTCTACGAGCAGTACTTC | CASRTSVYEQYF | NA | TRBJ2-7 | TRBD2 | TRBV6-2/TRBV6-3
TGTGCCATCAGGCCAGAGGGGGGCGAAAAACTGTTTTTT | CAIRPEGGEKLFF | NA | TRBJ1-4 | NA | TRBV10-3
TGTGCCAGCAGTGAACAGAGGACCTCCTACGAGCAGTACTTC | CASSEQRTSYEQYF | few | TRBJ2-7 | NA | TRBV6-1
TGCAGCGTTGAGCGCAGATTGAACACTGAAGCTTTCTTT | CSVERRLNTEAFF | few | TRBJ1-1 | NA | TRBV29-1
TGTGCCACAGGGGGTCGCACAGATACGCAGTATTTT | CATGGRTDTQYF | NA | TRBJ2-3 | TRBD1 | TRBV2
TGTGCCAGCAGTCCGCGCCCGGGACTAGCTAAAGATGAGCAGTTCTTC | CASSPRPGLAKDEQFF | NA | TRBJ2-1 | TRBD2 | TRBV27
TGTGCCAGCGTAGAAGGGACAGGTAGCAATCAGCCCCAGCATTTT | CASVEGTGSNQPQHF | few | TRBJ1-5 | TRBD1 | TRBV28
TGTGCCAGCAGCGCTCCGGGGGGGGAGCGGGAGCTGTTTTTT | CASSAPGGERELFF | NA | TRBJ2-2 | TRBD2 | TRBV6-6
TGTGCCAGCAGCTTATGGGGCAGGGGCCGGGATACGCAGTATTTT | CASSLWGRGRDTQYF | few | TRBJ2-3 | NA | TRBV7-2
TGTGCCAGCAGTGAGGGGGTCCCCTACGAGCAGTACTTC | CASSEGVPYEQYF | NA | TRBJ2-7 | NA | TRBV6-1
TGTGCCAGCAGTAAATCGGGACAGAGAAATCAGCCCCAGCATTTT | CASSKSGQRNQPQHF | many | TRBJ1-5 | TRBD1 | TRBV12-3/TRBV12-4